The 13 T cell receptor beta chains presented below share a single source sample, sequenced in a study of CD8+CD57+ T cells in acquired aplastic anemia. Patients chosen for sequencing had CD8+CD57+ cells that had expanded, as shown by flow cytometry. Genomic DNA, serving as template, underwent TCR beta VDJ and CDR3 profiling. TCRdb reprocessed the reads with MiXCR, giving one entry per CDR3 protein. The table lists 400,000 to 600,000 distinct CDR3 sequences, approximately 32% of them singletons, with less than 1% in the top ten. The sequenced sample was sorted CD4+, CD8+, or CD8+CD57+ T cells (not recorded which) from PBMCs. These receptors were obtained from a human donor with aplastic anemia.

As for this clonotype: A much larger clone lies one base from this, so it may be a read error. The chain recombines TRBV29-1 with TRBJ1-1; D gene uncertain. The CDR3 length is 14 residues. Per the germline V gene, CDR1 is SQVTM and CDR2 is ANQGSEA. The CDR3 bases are TGCAGCGTTGACAGTGGTGTGGGTAACACTGGAGCTTTCTTT. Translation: CSVDSGVGNTGAFF.

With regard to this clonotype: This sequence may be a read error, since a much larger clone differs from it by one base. For the CDR3, the DNA is TGTGCCAGCAGCCAAGAGCAGGGGGTCTATGGCTACACCTTC. This encodes CASSQEQGVYGYTF. The rearrangement uses TRBV3-1 and TRBJ1-2; the match to TRBD1 covers 7 bases. Germline CDR1 is LGHDT and CDR2 is YNNKEL (reference sequence). There are 14 residues in the CDR3. Germline trimming cut 0 bases from V and 4 bases from J; bases unmatched to any gene: 2.

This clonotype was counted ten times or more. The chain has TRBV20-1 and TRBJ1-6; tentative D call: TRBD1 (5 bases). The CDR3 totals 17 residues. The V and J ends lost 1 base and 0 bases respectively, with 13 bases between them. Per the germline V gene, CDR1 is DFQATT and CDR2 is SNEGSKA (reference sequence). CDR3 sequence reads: CSARGGEEVSYNSPLHF. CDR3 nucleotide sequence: TGCAGTGCTAGAGGGGGGGAGGAGGTCTCCTATAATTCACCCCTCCACTTT.

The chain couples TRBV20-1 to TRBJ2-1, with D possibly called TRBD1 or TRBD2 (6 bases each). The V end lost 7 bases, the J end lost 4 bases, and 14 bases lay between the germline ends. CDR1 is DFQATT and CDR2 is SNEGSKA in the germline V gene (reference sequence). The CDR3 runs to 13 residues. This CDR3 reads CSETGAVYNEQFF. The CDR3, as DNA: TGCAGTGAGACGGGGGCCGTATACAATGAGCAGTTCTTC.

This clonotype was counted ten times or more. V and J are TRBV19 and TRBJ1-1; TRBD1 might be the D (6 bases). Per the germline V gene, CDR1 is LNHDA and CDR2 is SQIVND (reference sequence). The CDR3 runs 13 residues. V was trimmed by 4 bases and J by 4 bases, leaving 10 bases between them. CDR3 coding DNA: TGTGCCAGTAGTAGTTTCAGGGGCACTGAAGCTTTCTTT. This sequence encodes CASSSFRGTEAFF.

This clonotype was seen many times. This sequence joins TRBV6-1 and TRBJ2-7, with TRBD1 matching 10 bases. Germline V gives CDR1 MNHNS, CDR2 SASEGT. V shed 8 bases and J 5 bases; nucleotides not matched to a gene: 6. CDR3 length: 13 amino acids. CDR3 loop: CASLRTGGHEQYF. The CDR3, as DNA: TGTGCCAGCCTACGGACAGGGGGGCACGAGCAGTACTTC.

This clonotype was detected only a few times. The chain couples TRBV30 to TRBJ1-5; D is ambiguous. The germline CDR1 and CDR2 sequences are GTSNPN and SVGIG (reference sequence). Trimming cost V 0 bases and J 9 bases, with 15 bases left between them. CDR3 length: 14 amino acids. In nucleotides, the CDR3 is TGTGCCTGGAGTGTACAGTGGGCCCAAAGGCCCCAGCATTTT. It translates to CAWSVQWAQRPQHF.

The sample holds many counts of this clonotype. This CDR3 is CASSIGQGYGTQYF. CDR3 nucleotide sequence: TGTGCCAGTAGTATAGGGCAGGGGTATGGGACCCAGTACTTC. The chain is built from TRBV19 and TRBJ2-5; D might be TRBD1 (6 bases). Germline CDR1 and CDR2: LNHDA and SQIVND (reference sequence). The CDR3 is 14 amino acids. Trimming stripped 1 base from V and 7 bases from J, with 13 bases between.

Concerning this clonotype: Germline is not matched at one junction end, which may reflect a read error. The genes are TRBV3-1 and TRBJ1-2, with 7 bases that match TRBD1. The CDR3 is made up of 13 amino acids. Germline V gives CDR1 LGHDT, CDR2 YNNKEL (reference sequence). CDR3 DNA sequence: TGTGCCAGCAGCCAAACGACAGGGCTCGGCTACGCCTTC. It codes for CASSQTTGLGYAF.

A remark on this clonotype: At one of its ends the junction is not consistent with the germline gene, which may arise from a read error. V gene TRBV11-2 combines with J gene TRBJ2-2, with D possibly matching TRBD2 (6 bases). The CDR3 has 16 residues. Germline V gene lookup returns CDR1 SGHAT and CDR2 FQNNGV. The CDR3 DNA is TGTGCCAGCAGCATACTTGGAGGAGGGAACGCCGGGGAGCTGTTTTTT. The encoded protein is CASSILGGGNAGELFF.

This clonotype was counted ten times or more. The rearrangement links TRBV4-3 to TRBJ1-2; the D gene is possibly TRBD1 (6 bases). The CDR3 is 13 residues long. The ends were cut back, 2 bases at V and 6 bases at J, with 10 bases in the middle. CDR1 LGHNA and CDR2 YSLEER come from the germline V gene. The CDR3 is CASSQPQGHGYTF. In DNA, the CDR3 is TGCGCCAGCAGCCAACCACAGGGACATGGCTACACCTTC.

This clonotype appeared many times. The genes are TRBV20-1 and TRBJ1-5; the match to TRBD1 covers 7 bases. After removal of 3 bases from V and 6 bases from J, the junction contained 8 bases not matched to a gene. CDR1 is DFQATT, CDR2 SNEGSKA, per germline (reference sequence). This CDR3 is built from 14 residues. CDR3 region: CSASRPGGLQPQHF. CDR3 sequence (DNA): TGCAGTGCTAGTCGGCCAGGGGGGCTTCAGCCCCAGCATTTT.

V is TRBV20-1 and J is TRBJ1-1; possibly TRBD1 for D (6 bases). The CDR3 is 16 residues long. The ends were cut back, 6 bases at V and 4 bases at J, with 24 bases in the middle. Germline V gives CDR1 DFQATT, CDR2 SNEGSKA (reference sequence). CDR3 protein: CSARRGGNPIRTEAFF. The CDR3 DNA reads TGCAGTGCCCGAAGGGGGGGGAATCCCATTCGCACTGAAGCTTTCTTT.